Listed below are T cell receptor beta chains from one sample, sequenced in a study of blood T cell repertoires in COVID-19. Measured with immunoSEQ multiplex PCR; TCRdb has only the in-frame clones, and not every one. The sample comprises roughly 200,000 clones, about 81% of which are singletons, and 10% to 15% rests with the top ten. Sample: peripheral blood. The receptors stem from a woman older than 75 with COVID-19, enrolled during active disease. Both conserved end residues are part of each CDR3. Each record gives: CDR3 protein, CDR3 DNA, clone size, J gene, V gene, D gene. The D gene is left open where the match is weak. Clone size appears in some rows only: once, few, many, or a class for an expanded clone.

CDR3aa: CASSEAAGPLYEQYF
CDR3nt: TGTGCCAGCAGTGAAGCGGCAGGGCCCCTATACGAGCAGTACTTC
abundance: -
j_gene: TRBJ2-7
v_gene: TRBV6-1
d_gene: -

CDR3aa: CASSQDPAGGWQEQYF
CDR3nt: TGTGCCAGCAGCCAAGATCCAGCGGGAGGATGGCAGGAGCAGTACTTC
abundance: -
j_gene: TRBJ2-7
v_gene: TRBV3-1/TRBV3-2
d_gene: TRBD2

CDR3aa: CASRRGSGELFF
CDR3nt: TGTGCCAGCAGGCGGGGGTCCGGGGAGCTGTTTTTT
abundance: -
j_gene: TRBJ2-2
v_gene: TRBV6-5
d_gene: TRBD2

CDR3aa: CATGSGGFADTQYF
CDR3nt: TGTGCCACCGGGAGCGGGGGGTTTGCGGATACGCAGTATTTT
abundance: -
j_gene: TRBJ2-3
v_gene: TRBV24-1
d_gene: TRBD2

CDR3aa: CASSLSSGVEQFF
CDR3nt: TGCGCCAGCAGCTTGTCTAGCGGGGTTGAGCAGTTCTTC
abundance: few
j_gene: TRBJ2-1
v_gene: TRBV5-1
d_gene: TRBD2

CDR3aa: CASRLAGEYEQYF
CDR3nt: TGTGCCAGCAGACTAGCGGGAGAATACGAGCAGTACTTC
abundance: -
j_gene: TRBJ2-7
v_gene: TRBV27
d_gene: TRBD2

CDR3aa: CASRGGSYEQYF
CDR3nt: TGCGCCAGCAGAGGAGGTTCCTACGAGCAGTACTTC
abundance: -
j_gene: TRBJ2-7
v_gene: TRBV5-1
d_gene: -

CDR3aa: CASSLSGLNTGELFF
CDR3nt: TGTGCCAGCAGTTTAAGCGGGCTGAACACCGGGGAGCTGTTTTTT
abundance: few
j_gene: TRBJ2-2
v_gene: TRBV28
d_gene: -

CDR3aa: CASSVAPREVGNSPLHF
CDR3nt: TGTGCCAGCAGCGTAGCCCCCCGGGAAGTAGGAAATTCACCCCTCCACTTT
abundance: -
j_gene: TRBJ1-6
v_gene: TRBV9
d_gene: -

CDR3aa: CASSLASGSRADTQYF
CDR3nt: TGTGCCAGCAGCTTGGCTAGCGGGAGTAGAGCAGATACGCAGTATTTT
abundance: once
j_gene: TRBJ2-3
v_gene: TRBV5-4
d_gene: TRBD2

CDR3aa: CASSYSGLAAYNEQFF
CDR3nt: TGTGCCAGCAGTTACTCGGGACTAGCGGCCTACAATGAGCAGTTCTTC
abundance: -
j_gene: TRBJ2-1
v_gene: TRBV6-2/TRBV6-3
d_gene: TRBD2

CDR3aa: CASSQDRGGGETQYF
CDR3nt: TGCGCCAGCAGCCAAGATCGGGGCGGGGGTGAGACCCAGTACTTC
abundance: -
j_gene: TRBJ2-5
v_gene: TRBV4-3
d_gene: TRBD2

CDR3aa: CASSMSAGGRSDTQYF
CDR3nt: TGTGCCAGTAGTATGTCAGCGGGGGGGCGTTCAGATACGCAGTATTTT
abundance: -
j_gene: TRBJ2-3
v_gene: TRBV19
d_gene: TRBD2

CDR3aa: CASSPRTGGTDTQYF
CDR3nt: TGTGCCAGCTCACCAAGGACAGGGGGCACAGATACGCAGTATTTT
abundance: -
j_gene: TRBJ2-3
v_gene: TRBV18
d_gene: TRBD1

CDR3aa: CASSLGGQGGTEAFF
CDR3nt: TGTGCCAGCAGCTTAGGCGGACAGGGAGGGACTGAAGCTTTCTTT
abundance: -
j_gene: TRBJ1-1
v_gene: TRBV5-4
d_gene: TRBD1

CDR3aa: CASSPESGTDTQYF
CDR3nt: TGTGCCAGCAGCCCTGAAAGCGGCACAGATACGCAGTATTTT
abundance: -
j_gene: TRBJ2-3
v_gene: TRBV5-4
d_gene: -

CDR3aa: CASSWTGSSYEQYF
CDR3nt: TGTGCCAGCAGTTGGACAGGTTCATCCTACGAGCAGTACTTC
abundance: -
j_gene: TRBJ2-7
v_gene: TRBV28
d_gene: TRBD1

CDR3aa: CASSQDPLHNTEAFF
CDR3nt: TGCGCCAGCAGCCAAGATCCCTTACATAACACTGAAGCTTTCTTT
abundance: -
j_gene: TRBJ1-1
v_gene: TRBV4-3
d_gene: -

CDR3aa: CASSQVLTGVVGADTQYF
CDR3nt: TGCGCCAGCAGCCAAGTATTAACAGGGGTAGTAGGGGCAGATACGCAGTATTTT
abundance: -
j_gene: TRBJ2-3
v_gene: TRBV4-1
d_gene: TRBD1

CDR3aa: CASSVQGDTEAFF
CDR3nt: TGTGCCAGCAGTGTCCAGGGCGACACTGAAGCTTTCTTT
abundance: -
j_gene: TRBJ1-1
v_gene: TRBV25-1
d_gene: -

CDR3aa: CASSDLQGWSTEAFF
CDR3nt: TGTGCCAGTAGTGATTTACAGGGTTGGAGCACTGAAGCTTTCTTT
abundance: -
j_gene: TRBJ1-1
v_gene: TRBV19
d_gene: -

CDR3aa: CAISEDRVTYGYTF
CDR3nt: TGTGCCATCAGTGAGGACAGGGTAACCTATGGCTACACCTTC
abundance: -
j_gene: TRBJ1-2
v_gene: TRBV10-3
d_gene: TRBD1

CDR3aa: CASSPGQGTQPYEQYF
CDR3nt: TGTGCCAGTAGTCCGGGACAGGGGACCCAGCCCTACGAGCAGTACTTC
abundance: -
j_gene: TRBJ2-7
v_gene: TRBV19
d_gene: TRBD1

CDR3aa: CASSEDRVQETQYF
CDR3nt: TGTGCCAGCAGCGAGGACAGGGTACAAGAGACCCAGTACTTC
abundance: -
j_gene: TRBJ2-5
v_gene: TRBV2
d_gene: TRBD1

CDR3aa: CASSLPGQAYGYTF
CDR3nt: TGTGCCAGCAGCTTACCGGGACAGGCCTATGGCTACACCTTC
abundance: -
j_gene: TRBJ1-2
v_gene: TRBV7-2
d_gene: TRBD1

CDR3aa: CASSGPGVGYTF
CDR3nt: TGTGCCAGCAGTGGTCCGGGGGTCGGCTACACCTTC
abundance: once
j_gene: TRBJ1-2
v_gene: TRBV2
d_gene: -

CDR3aa: CASRKPGDADTQYF
CDR3nt: TGTGCCAGCAGAAAACCGGGAGACGCAGATACGCAGTATTTT
abundance: -
j_gene: TRBJ2-3
v_gene: TRBV6-5
d_gene: -

CDR3aa: CASSLGTGGLADTQYF
CDR3nt: TGTGCCAGCAGCTTGGGGACAGGGGGCTTGGCAGATACGCAGTATTTT
abundance: -
j_gene: TRBJ2-3
v_gene: TRBV5-8
d_gene: TRBD1

CDR3aa: CASSLRLTDTQYF
CDR3nt: TGTGCCAGCAGTCTACGACTAACAGATACGCAGTATTTT
abundance: -
j_gene: TRBJ2-3
v_gene: TRBV7-9
d_gene: -

CDR3aa: CASSQSGGNTDTQYF
CDR3nt: TGCGCCAGCAGTCAATCAGGAGGAAACACAGATACGCAGTATTTT
abundance: -
j_gene: TRBJ2-3
v_gene: TRBV23-1
d_gene: -

CDR3aa: CASRQDSRAEQYF
CDR3nt: TGTGCCAGCAGACAGGACAGTCGAGCAGAGCAGTACTTC
abundance: -
j_gene: TRBJ2-7
v_gene: TRBV2
d_gene: -

CDR3aa: CASSELTTQETQYF
CDR3nt: TGTGCCAGCAGTGAACTAACGACACAAGAGACCCAGTACTTC
abundance: -
j_gene: TRBJ2-5
v_gene: TRBV25-1
d_gene: -

CDR3aa: CASSLGRLADHNEQFF
CDR3nt: TGTGCCAGCAGCTTAGGGAGGCTAGCGGACCACAATGAGCAGTTCTTC
abundance: -
j_gene: TRBJ2-1
v_gene: TRBV7-9
d_gene: TRBD2

CDR3aa: CASKQDTARFGYTF
CDR3nt: TGTGCCAGTAAACAGGACACCGCGCGATTCGGCTACACCTTC
abundance: once
j_gene: TRBJ1-2
v_gene: TRBV19
d_gene: -

CDR3aa: CASSVEGQEGTEAFF
CDR3nt: TGTGCCAGCAGCGTAGAAGGTCAGGAAGGCACTGAAGCTTTCTTT
abundance: -
j_gene: TRBJ1-1
v_gene: TRBV9
d_gene: -

CDR3aa: CASSVGGSSYEQYF
CDR3nt: TGTGCCAGCAGCGTAGGTGGCAGTTCCTACGAGCAGTACTTC
abundance: once
j_gene: TRBJ2-7
v_gene: TRBV9
d_gene: -

CDR3aa: CASTRTGSSGANVLTF
CDR3nt: TGTGCCAGCACCCGGACAGGGAGTTCTGGGGCCAACGTCCTGACTTTC
abundance: -
j_gene: TRBJ2-6
v_gene: TRBV9
d_gene: TRBD1

CDR3aa: CASSPQGGTYEQYF
CDR3nt: TGTGCCAGCAGCCCCCAGGGAGGGACCTACGAGCAGTACTTC
abundance: -
j_gene: TRBJ2-7
v_gene: TRBV9
d_gene: TRBD2

CDR3aa: CAWSLNRGLRAHNEQFF
CDR3nt: TGTGCCTGGAGCCTTAACAGGGGCTTGCGGGCTCACAATGAGCAGTTCTTC
abundance: -
j_gene: TRBJ2-1
v_gene: TRBV30
d_gene: TRBD1

CDR3aa: CASSLAGTWGNTIYF
CDR3nt: TGCGCCAGCAGCCTCGCCGGGACTTGGGGAAACACCATATATTTT
abundance: -
j_gene: TRBJ1-3
v_gene: TRBV5-1
d_gene: -

CDR3aa: CASSPGTHYEQYF
CDR3nt: TGTGCCAGCAGTCCGGGGACACATTACGAGCAGTACTTC
abundance: few
j_gene: TRBJ2-7
v_gene: TRBV6-5
d_gene: -

CDR3aa: CASTLGLDTGELFF
CDR3nt: TGTGCCAGCACCTTGGGACTCGACACCGGGGAGCTGTTTTTT
abundance: -
j_gene: TRBJ2-2
v_gene: TRBV11-2
d_gene: -

CDR3aa: CASSSPGTAYEQYF
CDR3nt: TGTGCCAGCAGTTCGCCCGGGACAGCATACGAGCAGTACTTC
abundance: -
j_gene: TRBJ2-7
v_gene: TRBV2
d_gene: TRBD1

CDR3aa: CATSRDLGQINEKLFF
CDR3nt: TGTGCCACCAGCAGAGATCTAGGACAGATTAATGAAAAACTGTTTTTT
abundance: -
j_gene: TRBJ1-4
v_gene: TRBV15
d_gene: -